Listed below are T cell receptor beta chains from one sample, sequenced in a study of cytomegalovirus exposure and HLA in healthy donors. Only in-frame clones appear in the TCRdb table, and some are missing; sequencing was by immunoSEQ multiplex PCR. Here the sample spans 150,000 or so clones, approximately 81% being singletons. Sample: PBMCs. These receptors were obtained from a boy younger than 10 in good health and CMV-seronegative. Both conserved end residues are part of each CDR3. Fields, in order: J gene, D gene, clone size, V gene, CDR3 protein, CDR3 DNA. The D gene is left open where the match is weak. Expanded clones get a size class; other rows say once, few or many, or leave the size out.

TRBJ1-5,.,.,TRBV14,CASSPTTDRNQPQHF,TGTGCCAGCAGTCCTACTACCGACAGGAATCAGCCCCAGCATTTT
TRBJ1-1,.,.,TRBV6-1,CASSARPGASREAFF,TGTGCCAGCAGTGCCCGACCAGGGGCCTCCCGTGAAGCTTTCTTT
TRBJ1-1,.,.,TRBV11-2,CASSLAGKAFF,TGTGCCAGCAGCTTAGCAGGGAAAGCTTTCTTT
TRBJ2-7,.,.,TRBV5-1,CASSILAEAYEQYF,TGCGCCAGCAGCATATTAGCGGAGGCCTACGAGCAGTACTTC
TRBJ2-1,.,.,TRBV5-4,CASSLEGSVYNEQFF,TGTGCCAGCAGCTTGGAGGGTAGCGTCTACAATGAGCAGTTCTTC
TRBJ2-7,.,.,TRBV7-9,CASSLVTSLYEQYF,TGTGCCAGCAGCTTAGTTACTAGCCTCTACGAGCAGTACTTC
TRBJ1-2,.,.,TRBV5-6,CASSPSSSGFYGYTF,TGTGCCAGCAGCCCATCCTCTTCAGGGTTCTATGGCTACACCTTC
TRBJ1-1,.,.,TRBV19,CASSSTRGLMTNTEAFF,TGTGCCAGTAGTTCAACCAGGGGTCTCATGACGAACACTGAAGCTTTCTTT
TRBJ1-2,.,few,TRBV7-6,CASSKGDNYGYTF,TGTGCCAGCAGCAAGGGGGATAACTATGGCTACACCTTC
TRBJ2-1,.,.,TRBV15,CATSAGTYNEQFF,TGTGCCACCTCAGCGGGCACCTACAATGAGCAGTTCTTC
TRBJ2-7,.,.,TRBV13,CASSPSANPIIGEQYF,TGTGCCAGCAGCCCGAGCGCCAACCCAATTATCGGCGAGCAGTACTTC
TRBJ1-1,TRBD1,.,TRBV6-6,CASSYDRVNTEAFF,TGTGCCAGCAGTTACGACAGGGTGAACACTGAAGCTTTCTTT
TRBJ2-7,TRBD2,few,TRBV5-6,CASSPGGSYYEQYF,TGTGCCAGCAGCCCAGGCGGGAGCTACTACGAGCAGTACTTC
TRBJ2-1,TRBD1,.,TRBV4-1,CASSPGGQLSNNEQFF,TGCGCCAGCAGCCCTGGGGGACAGTTATCCAACAATGAGCAGTTCTTC
TRBJ2-1,.,.,TRBV5-1,CASSQGLIYNEQFF,TGCGCCAGCAGCCAGGGTTTAATCTACAATGAGCAGTTCTTC
TRBJ2-2,TRBD2,.,TRBV29-1,CSAAGTSGINTGELFF,TGCAGCGCTGCCGGGACTAGCGGGATCAACACCGGGGAGCTGTTTTTT
TRBJ2-1,.,few,TRBV27,CASSSGTEGGEQFF,TGTGCCAGCAGTTCCGGGACGGAGGGCGGGGAGCAGTTCTTC
TRBJ2-1,TRBD2,.,TRBV19,CASSRLGEGYNEQFF,TGTGCCAGTAGTAGGCTGGGGGAGGGCTACAATGAGCAGTTCTTC
TRBJ2-7,.,few,TRBV7-9,CASSPETASSYEQYF,TGTGCCAGCAGCCCGGAGACAGCTAGCTCCTACGAGCAGTACTTC
TRBJ2-7,TRBD1,.,TRBV5-1,CASSLHRDRALSYEQYF,TGCGCCAGCAGCTTACACCGGGACAGGGCCCTCTCCTACGAGCAGTACTTC
TRBJ2-7,.,once,TRBV30,CAWSRGRVGLGQYF,TGTGCCTGGTCGCGGGGCAGGGTGGGCCTCGGGCAGTACTTC
TRBJ2-3,TRBD2,.,TRBV28,CASSLELAGTNTQYF,TGTGCCAGCAGTCTAGAACTAGCGGGGACCAATACGCAGTATTTT
TRBJ2-2,TRBD2,.,TRBV7-2,CASSSHGGTTTGELFF,TGTGCCAGCAGCTCCCACGGGGGGACTACCACCGGGGAGCTGTTTTTT
TRBJ2-5,TRBD2,.,TRBV2,CASSDAGAGQETQYF,TGTGCCAGCAGTGATGCGGGAGCGGGGCAAGAGACCCAGTACTTC
TRBJ1-1,.,few,TRBV6-5,CASSYSGRGGTEAFF,TGTGCCAGCAGTTACTCGGGGAGGGGGGGGACTGAAGCTTTCTTT
TRBJ1-2,TRBD1,.,TRBV27,CASSRWTGDGYTF,TGTGCCAGCAGTAGATGGACAGGGGATGGCTACACCTTC
TRBJ1-1,.,.,TRBV6-1,CASTWGVEAFF,TGTGCCAGCACCTGGGGAGTGGAAGCTTTCTTT
TRBJ2-1,TRBD1,.,TRBV19,CASSRRQGLTSYNEQFF,TGTGCCAGTAGTAGAAGACAGGGCCTAACGTCCTACAATGAGCAGTTCTTC
TRBJ1-2,TRBD1,.,TRBV5-1,CASSPDREVGYTF,TGCGCCAGCAGCCCCGACAGGGAAGTCGGCTACACCTTC
TRBJ2-7,TRBD1,.,TRBV20-1,CSANRGREQYF,TGCAGTGCCAACAGGGGGCGCGAGCAGTACTTC
TRBJ2-3,.,few,TRBV5-1,CASSQQTGSSTDTQYF,TGCGCCAGCAGCCAACAGACAGGTTCAAGCACAGATACGCAGTATTTT
TRBJ2-7,.,.,TRBV19,CASSAGSSYEQYF,TGTGCCAGTAGTGCGGGATCCTCCTACGAGCAGTACTTC
TRBJ1-1,.,.,TRBV28,CASTIPGTVSEAFF,TGTGCCAGCACCATCCCGGGAACAGTCTCTGAAGCTTTCTTT
TRBJ1-1,.,.,TRBV7-8,CASSLGGEGHETEAFF,TGTGCCAGCAGCTTAGGGGGAGAGGGACATGAGACTGAAGCTTTCTTT
TRBJ2-7,.,.,TRBV28,CASKGPLYEQYF,TGTGCCAGCAAGGGGCCCCTCTACGAGCAGTACTTC
TRBJ1-4,.,few,TRBV7-9,CASLKGGSEKLFF,TGTGCCAGCCTGAAGGGAGGATCTGAAAAACTGTTTTTT
TRBJ1-4,TRBD1,.,TRBV6-6,CASSQGAFATNEKLFF,TGTGCCAGCAGCCAGGGGGCCTTCGCAACTAATGAAAAACTGTTTTTT
TRBJ1-1,TRBD1,.,TRBV28,CASSPNRGWNTEAFF,TGTGCCAGCAGTCCCAACAGGGGATGGAACACTGAAGCTTTCTTT
TRBJ1-5,TRBD1,.,TRBV2,CASSLDREGVPQHF,TGTGCCAGCAGTTTGGACAGGGAGGGAGTGCCCCAGCATTTT
TRBJ1-1,.,.,TRBV5-1,CASSLGLNTEAFF,TGCGCCAGCAGCTTGGGGCTTAACACTGAAGCTTTCTTT
TRBJ2-1,.,.,TRBV20-1,CSARVVNEQFF,TGCAGTGCTAGAGTAGTCAATGAGCAGTTCTTC
TRBJ1-5,TRBD1,.,TRBV10-3,CAIRDGTGGGQPQHF,TGTGCCATCAGAGACGGGACAGGGGGTGGTCAGCCCCAGCATTTT
TRBJ2-7,TRBD2,few,TRBV4-2,CASSQETSGSYEQYF,TGTGCCAGCAGCCAAGAAACTAGCGGGAGTTACGAGCAGTACTTC
TRBJ2-7,.,.,TRBV7-9,CASSPSATYEQYF,TGTGCCAGCAGCCCCAGCGCGACCTACGAGCAGTACTTC
TRBJ2-5,.,.,TRBV5-8,CASSLMGRPLGETQYF,TGTGCCAGCAGCTTGATGGGCAGACCCTTGGGAGAGACCCAGTACTTC
TRBJ2-5,TRBD1,few,TRBV6-1,CASTRGLGREGAQYF,TGTGCCAGCACGAGGGGGCTAGGGAGAGAGGGGGCCCAGTACTTC
TRBJ1-1,TRBD1,.,TRBV7-9,CASSGPRTGGSMNTEAFF,TGTGCCAGCAGCGGGCCTAGGACAGGGGGTTCCATGAACACTGAAGCTTTCTTT
TRBJ2-7,.,.,TRBV25-1,CASSENAGGTYEQYF,TGTGCCAGCAGTGAAAATGCAGGAGGGACCTACGAGCAGTACTTC
TRBJ2-5,.,.,TRBV15,CATSRGGGQGQLETQYF,TGTGCCACCAGCAGAGGGGGGGGCCAGGGTCAACTAGAGACCCAGTACTTC
TRBJ2-3,TRBD2,.,TRBV7-6,CASSLGWTRADTQYF,TGTGCCAGCAGCTTAGGATGGACTAGGGCCGATACGCAGTATTTT
TRBJ2-7,TRBD1,.,TRBV9,CASSPRGTGGYEQYF,TGTGCCAGCAGCCCACGGGGGACAGGGGGCTACGAGCAGTACTTC
TRBJ1-2,.,.,TRBV7-2,CASSLSVTYGGVTF,TGTGCCAGCAGCTTATCGGTAACTTACGGGGGAGTCACCTTC
TRBJ2-7,TRBD1,.,TRBV6-5,CASSSPGQGAYEQYF,TGTGCCAGCAGTTCACCGGGACAGGGGGCCTACGAGCAGTACTTC
TRBJ1-2,.,.,TRBV13,CASSLGGGPGANYGYTF,TGTGCCAGCAGCTTAGGGGGGGGACCCGGGGCGAACTATGGCTACACCTTC